These 25 T cell receptor beta chains came from one sample sequenced in a study of blood T cell repertoires in COVID-19. Produced via immunoSEQ multiplex PCR; TCRdb's table is partial and in-frame only. The table has under 350,000 clones, about 89% seen once. The sequencing input was peripheral blood. Receptors originate from a man aged 40-50 years with acute or convalescent COVID-19.

The chain has TRBV6-5 and TRBJ2-1, with TRBD1 matching over 7 bases. Looked up from germline, CDR1 is MNHEY and CDR2 is SVGAGI. V shed 8 bases, J shed 1 base, and the junction held 8 bases outside the gene matches. The CDR3 spans 15 residues. CDR3 nucleotides: TGTGCCAGCGGTTGGGACAGTGTTTCCTACAATGAGCAGTTCTTC. Its translation is CASGWDSVSYNEQFF.

The chain is built from TRBV29-1 and TRBJ2-3; perhaps TRBD2 as D (5 bases). CDR3 length: 13 amino acids. Germline CDR1 and CDR2: SQVTM and ANQGSEA. V lost 5 bases and J 3 bases, leaving 12 bases between the germline ends. The CDR3 DNA reads TGCAGCGTTTCCGGGATGGGGACAGATACGCAGTATTTT. It specifies CSVSGMGTDTQYF.

The rearrangement links TRBV7-2 to TRBJ1-5; TRBD1 is a possible D gene (5 bases). This CDR3 spans 15 amino acids. CDR1 is SGHTA and CDR2 is FQGNSA in the germline V gene. The ends were cut back, 1 base at V and 5 bases at J, with 12 bases in the middle. CDR3: CASSLGWGGDQPQHF. The CDR3 nucleotides are TGTGCCAGCAGCTTAGGATGGGGGGGAGATCAGCCCCAGCATTTT.

The J gene is TRBJ2-1, the V gene TRBV7-2; 7 bases match TRBD2. Germline CDR1 and CDR2: SGHTA and FQGNSA. CDR3 length equals 16 residues. J gave up 7 bases and V 0 bases, and 9 bases lay outside the gene matches. The CDR3 DNA reads as TGTGCCAGCAGCTTAGCTATAATAGCGGGTGGAAATGAGCAGTTCTTC. Translating gives CASSLAIIAGGNEQFF.

This chain uses TRBV30 with TRBJ2-3; TRBD2 matches at 8 bases. V shed 4 bases, J shed 0 bases, and the junction held 6 bases outside the gene matches. CDR3 size: 15 residues. The germline V gene has CDR1 GTSNPN and CDR2 SVGIG (reference sequence). The CDR3 DNA sequence: TGTGCCTGGACCGGGGGGGCAGCAAGCACAGATACGCAGTATTTT. It specifies CAWTGGAASTDTQYF.

The J gene is TRBJ1-1, the V gene TRBV28; TRBD1 matches 7 bases. The V gene end was trimmed by 2 bases and the J gene end by 2 bases; junction bases not matched to a gene: 8. The CDR3 runs 16 residues. CDR1 and CDR2 (germline): MDHEN, SYDVKM. The chain's CDR3 is CASSLLPYRGNTEAFF. CDR3 nucleotides: TGTGCCAGCAGTTTACTCCCGTACAGGGGCAACACTGAAGCTTTCTTT.

V is TRBV7-2 and J is TRBJ1-3; D is undetermined. Per the germline V gene, CDR1 is SGHTA and CDR2 is FQGNSA. The CDR3 runs to 13 residues. Trimming took off 7 bases at V and 4 bases at J, with 11 bases between the two ends. The CDR3 DNA follows: TGTGCCAGCACAACTCGATACGGAAACACCATATATTTT. Translation: CASTTRYGNTIYF.

This rearrangement joins TRBV9 to TRBJ1-3; D remains unclear. The CDR3 spans 15 residues. CDR1 and CDR2 from the germline V gene are SGDLS and YYNGEE. Deletions cut 3 bases from V and 0 bases from J, with 10 bases between. CDR3: CASSATPDSGNTIYF. The CDR3 bases are TGTGCCAGCAGCGCCACACCAGACTCTGGAAACACCATATATTTT.

The chain links TRBV19 to TRBJ2-3, with a tentative D call TRBD2 (7 bases). V lost 7 bases and J 4 bases, leaving 15 bases between the germline ends. Germline V gene data show CDR1 as LNHDA and CDR2 as SQIVND (reference sequence). The CDR3 covers 14 residues. CDR3 bases: TGTGCCAGTATAGGGGGGGAGGGCTCAGATACGCAGTATTTT. It codes for CASIGGEGSDTQYF.

This rearrangement joins TRBV5-1 to TRBJ1-1, with 9 bases lining up with TRBD1. CDR3 length: 15 residues. With V trimmed by 2 bases and J by 5 bases, 7 bases remained unmatched. Germline assignment: CDR1 SGHRS and CDR2 YFSETQ. The CDR3 coding sequence is TGCGCCAGCAGCTTACCAACAGGGGGCGAAACTGAAGCTTTCTTT. As protein: CASSLPTGGETEAFF.

V is TRBV12-3 or TRBV12-4 and J is TRBJ2-6; D is unresolved. The CDR3 covers 13 residues. Deletions cut 3 bases from V and 3 bases from J, with 3 bases between. The CDR3, as DNA: TGTGCCAGCAGTTTTTATGGGGCCAACGTCCTGACTTTC. It encodes CASSFYGANVLTF.

The rearrangement links TRBV6-1 to TRBJ1-5, with a weak D call TRBD1 (6 bases). CDR3 length: 14 amino acids. Germline V CDR1 and CDR2: MNHNS, SASEGT. V lost 3 bases to trimming and J lost 6 bases, with 12 bases between them. CDR3 DNA sequence: TGTGCCAGCAGTGATCACAGGGTTCGTCAGCCCCAGCATTTT. Its translation: CASSDHRVRQPQHF.

With regard to this clone: Other nucleotide sequences from this sample produce the same CDR3. The gene calls are TRBV2 and TRBJ2-7, with D hard to call. V gave up 2 bases and J gave up 3 bases, with 2 bases separating them. CDR3 length equals 11 residues. Germline loops: CDR1 SNHLY, CDR2 FYNNEI. The CDR3 loop is CASSEYYEQYF. CDR3 bases: TGTGCCAGCAGTGAATACTACGAGCAGTACTTC.

The CDR3 loop reads CAISYSGGTGDTQYF. For the CDR3, the DNA is TGTGCCATCAGTTATAGCGGGGGGACAGGAGATACGCAGTATTTT. This chain joins TRBV10-3 and TRBJ2-3, with 10 bases fitting TRBD2. Looked up from germline, CDR1 is ENHRY and CDR2 is SYGVKD. The CDR3 contains 15 residues. J gave up 5 bases and V 5 bases, and 7 bases lay outside the gene matches.

Only one count was recorded for this clone. This sequence joins TRBV28 and TRBJ2-1; possible D gene TRBD1, 5 bases. Trimming cost V 6 bases and J 4 bases, with 7 bases left between them. The CDR3 is made up of 12 amino acids. Germline V gene lookup returns CDR1 MDHEN and CDR2 SYDVKM. The CDR3 loop reads CASRGLYNEQFF. CDR3 in DNA: TGTGCCAGCAGGGGGCTTTACAATGAGCAGTTCTTC.

Only one count was recorded for this clone. V is TRBV6-2 or TRBV6-3 and J is TRBJ2-2; possibly TRBD1 for D (6 bases). This CDR3 is 15 amino acids long. Germline CDR1 MNHEY, CDR2 SVGEGT. Trimming took off 4 bases at V and 0 bases at J, with 9 bases between the two ends. CDR3 sequence: CASSFGTPNTGELFF. The CDR3 DNA follows: TGTGCCAGCAGTTTCGGGACACCGAACACCGGGGAGCTGTTTTTT.

This clone has a single count. J is TRBJ1-2 and V is TRBV3-1 (or the pseudogene TRBV3-2), with 10 bases aligning to TRBD1. Germline CDR1 LGHDT, CDR2 YNNKEL (reference sequence). The CDR3 spans 13 residues. With V trimmed by 5 bases and J by 11 bases, 8 bases remained unmatched. CDR3 nucleotides: TGTGCCAGCAGCGTGACAGGGGGCGGTTGGTACACCTTC. It codes for CASSVTGGGWYTF.

J is TRBJ1-6 and V is TRBV11-2, with no clear D. CDR3 size: 13 residues. Germline loops: CDR1 SGHAT, CDR2 FQNNGV. With 6 bases removed from V and 9 bases from J, the gap between germline ends came to 12 bases. The chain's CDR3 is CASRSDYSSPLHF. Written as DNA, the CDR3 is TGTGCCAGCAGGTCGGACTACAGTTCACCCCTCCACTTT.

The chain is built from TRBV23-1 and TRBJ2-7; D may be TRBD1 (6 bases). TRBV23-1 qualifies as an ORF whose function is uncertain. CDR3 length: 14 residues. V lost 2 bases and J 7 bases, leaving 15 bases between the germline ends. CDR3 nucleotides: TGCGCCAGCAGTCAAGGCAGGGGCTCGGGTGAGCAGTACTTC. Translating gives CASSQGRGSGEQYF.

The chain uses TRBV18 and TRBJ1-1, with D possibly matching TRBD1 (5 bases). The V gene's germline CDR1 is KGHSH and CDR2 LQKENI. V shed 3 bases and J shed 1 base, with 9 bases lying between them. The CDR3 length is 14 residues. This chain's CDR3 is CASSPNQGNTEAFF. The CDR3 region has the DNA TGTGCCAGCTCACCTAACCAGGGGAACACTGAAGCTTTCTTT.

The chain uses TRBV27 and TRBJ2-1, with a possible D match to TRBD2 (5 bases). This CDR3 is built from 16 residues. Deletions cut 5 bases from V and 0 bases from J, with 14 bases between. Germline lookup yields CDR1 MNHEY and CDR2 SMNVEV (reference sequence). This chain's CDR3 is CASSPRGRSSYNEQFF. CDR3 DNA sequence: TGTGCCAGCAGTCCCCGGGGTCGCAGCTCCTACAATGAGCAGTTCTTC.

There are a few counts of this clone. This chain uses TRBV29-1 with TRBJ2-1; maybe TRBD2 (6 bases). Trimming removed 7 bases from V and 0 bases from J, with 10 bases in between. Germline V gives CDR1 SQVTM, CDR2 ANQGSEA. CDR3 size: 13 residues. The CDR3 is CSAGTYSYNEQFF. In nucleotides, the CDR3 is TGCAGCGCCGGGACTTACTCCTACAATGAGCAGTTCTTC.

This CDR3 reads CASSSGGVANYGYTF. For the CDR3, the DNA is TGTGCCAGCAGTTCAGGGGGCGTAGCTAACTATGGCTACACCTTC. The chain carries TRBV6-5 and TRBJ1-2; TRBD1 agrees at 8 bases. Trimming removed 4 bases from V and 0 bases from J; junction bases left unmatched: 4. The CDR3 totals 15 residues. Germline lookup yields CDR1 MNHEY and CDR2 SVGAGI.

The chain has TRBV2 and TRBJ1-5, with 9 nucleotides matching TRBD1. The CDR3 contains 18 residues. Losses at the gene ends were 7 bases for V and 2 bases for J; bases not matched to a gene: 15. CDR1 is SNHLY and CDR2 is FYNNEI in the germline V gene. CDR3 sequence reads: CASTQGGTGNDGNQPQHF. DNA for the CDR3: TGTGCCAGCACCCAAGGGGGGACAGGGAATGATGGCAATCAGCCCCAGCATTTT.

J is TRBJ2-7 and V is TRBV6-1; perhaps TRBD2 as D (5 bases). Germline V gene sequence: CDR1 MNHNS, CDR2 SASEGT. The CDR3 has 16 residues. V was pared by 0 bases and J by 1 base, with 13 bases between. Written as DNA, the CDR3 is TGTGCCAGCAGTGAAGCTCCCGGGGTTTTATCCTACGAGCAGTACTTC. Its protein is CASSEAPGVLSYEQYF.